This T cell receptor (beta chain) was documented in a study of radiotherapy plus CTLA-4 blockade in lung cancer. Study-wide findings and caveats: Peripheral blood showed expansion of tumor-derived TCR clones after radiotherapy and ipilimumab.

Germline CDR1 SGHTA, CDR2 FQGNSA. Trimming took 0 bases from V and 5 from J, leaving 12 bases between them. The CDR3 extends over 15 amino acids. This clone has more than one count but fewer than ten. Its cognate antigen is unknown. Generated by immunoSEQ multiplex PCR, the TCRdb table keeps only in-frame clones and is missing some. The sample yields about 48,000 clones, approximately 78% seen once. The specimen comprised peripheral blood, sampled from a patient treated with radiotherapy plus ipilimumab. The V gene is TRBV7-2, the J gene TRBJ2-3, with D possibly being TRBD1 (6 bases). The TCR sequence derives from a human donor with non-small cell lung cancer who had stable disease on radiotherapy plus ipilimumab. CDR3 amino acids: CASSLAVGAGDTQYF. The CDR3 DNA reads TGTGCCAGCAGCTTAGCGGTGGGGGCAGGAGATACGCAGTATTTT.